This T cell receptor (beta chain) comes out of a study of cytomegalovirus exposure and HLA in healthy donors. Study-wide background: The use of the same platform for the approximately 130 validation repertoires and the approximately 690 first-cohort repertoires was reported by a later analysis.

This clone was observed a few times. Its cognate antigen is unknown. Profiled with immunoSEQ multiplex PCR; TCRdb holds only in-frame clones, not every one. The sample lists 250,000 to 400,000 clones; 88% were seen once. This CDR3 has 13 amino acids. The ends were cut back, 5 bases at V and 6 bases at J, with 14 bases in the middle. CDR1 and CDR2 from the germline V gene are SGHAT and FQNNGV. Study observations and caveats: As was reported, the classifier diagnosed cytomegalovirus status with high specificity and sensitivity. Researchers catalogued 150 or so TCR beta chains as cytomegalovirus-associated.

This receptor was identified in a man aged 30-40 years in good health and CMV-seronegative. Sequenced: PBMCs. The rearrangement uses TRBV11-2 and TRBJ2-7; maybe TRBD2 (5 bases). CDR3 sequence: CASSPLPGGEQYF. Here the CDR3 DNA reads TGTGCCAGCAGCCCGTTACCAGGAGGCGAGCAGTACTTC.